This is a list of T cell receptor beta chains from one sample in a study of T cell responses to AZD1222 COVID-19 vaccine. Here immunoSEQ multiplex PCR was the method, and the copy in TCRdb shows in-frame clones only, minus some. This table holds 200,000 or so clones, 94% found once. The sample in question was peripheral blood, obtained on day 0 of AZD1222 vaccination. Source of these receptors: an adult in good health. The CDR3 runs from the conserved cysteine through the conserved F or W. D genes are given only for firm matches. Expanded clones are given a class, and other clones once, few, many or no size at all.

V: TRBV10-3; D: -; size: once; J: TRBJ1-1; DNA: TGTGCCATCAGTACTCGAACCTCTGAAGCTTTCTTT; CDR3: CAISTRTSEAFF
V: TRBV6-4; D: TRBD2; size: -; J: TRBJ2-7; DNA: TGTGCCAGCAGGAAACCGGGACTAGCGGGAGTTGGCGAGCAGTACTTC; CDR3: CASRKPGLAGVGEQYF
V: TRBV21-1; D: -; size: -; J: TRBJ2-1; DNA: TGTGCCAGCAGTAGACTAGCGGGAGACGATGAGCAGTTCTTC; CDR3: CASSRLAGDDEQFF
V: TRBV28; D: TRBD1; size: -; J: TRBJ1-2; DNA: TGTGCCAGCAGTTTAAGGGAGGGGGCAGGCTATGGCTACACCTTC; CDR3: CASSLREGAGYGYTF
V: TRBV27; D: -; size: -; J: TRBJ2-7; DNA: TGTGCCAGCAGTTTGAGGGGAGCCTACGAGCAGTACTTC; CDR3: CASSLRGAYEQYF
V: TRBV19; D: TRBD2; size: -; J: TRBJ2-2; DNA: TGTGCCAGTAGTAGCGGGAGAATGGTCGGGGAGCTGTTTTTT; CDR3: CASSSGRMVGELFF
V: TRBV11-2; D: -; size: -; J: TRBJ2-1; DNA: TGTGCCAGCAGCTCTTCCCTTAGTCTGACTTACAATGAGCAGTTCTTC; CDR3: CASSSSLSLTYNEQFF
V: TRBV10-3; D: TRBD1; size: -; J: TRBJ1-6; DNA: TGTGCCATCAGTCAACAGGGGCCGGCCTCACCCCTCCACTTT; CDR3: CAISQQGPASPLHF
V: TRBV5-6; D: -; size: -; J: TRBJ2-5; DNA: TGTGCCAGCAGCTTGGCCCTGGCAGGGGCTGAGACCCAGTACTTC; CDR3: CASSLALAGAETQYF
V: TRBV6-4; D: -; size: -; J: TRBJ2-7; DNA: TGTGCCAGCACCGACGGAAATTACGAGCAGTACTTC; CDR3: CASTDGNYEQYF
V: TRBV18; D: TRBD1; size: -; J: TRBJ1-1; DNA: TGTGCCAGCTCACCACGAGGGACAGGGGGTTTCACTGAAGCTTTCTTT; CDR3: CASSPRGTGGFTEAFF
V: TRBV5-4; D: -; size: -; J: TRBJ2-5; DNA: TGTGCCAGCAGCTTGGTACAGGGTGCGACCCAGTACTTC; CDR3: CASSLVQGATQYF
V: TRBV5-1; D: -; size: -; J: TRBJ2-1; DNA: TGCGCCAGCAGCTGGATACCAGGTACGCCTTACAATGAGCAGTTCTTC; CDR3: CASSWIPGTPYNEQFF
V: TRBV28; D: -; size: few; J: TRBJ1-2; DNA: TGTGCCAGCAGCCCGCCTCCGTTCAGAGGGTATGGCTACACCTTC; CDR3: CASSPPPFRGYGYTF
V: TRBV27; D: -; size: few; J: TRBJ2-7; DNA: TGTGCCAGCAGTTTATCGTGGGAGTCCTACGAGCAGTACTTC; CDR3: CASSLSWESYEQYF
V: TRBV7-9; D: TRBD1; size: -; J: TRBJ2-7; DNA: TGTGCCAGCAGCTTACATAGGACAGGGGGCGAGCAGTACTTC; CDR3: CASSLHRTGGEQYF
V: TRBV13; D: -; size: once; J: TRBJ2-4; DNA: TGTGCCAGCAGCTTAGGTCGTGGCAACATTCAGTACTTC; CDR3: CASSLGRGNIQYF
V: TRBV28; D: TRBD1; size: -; J: TRBJ1-5; DNA: TGTGCCAGCAGTTTAGTGATCGGGACAGGGAGCCAGCCCCAGCATTTT; CDR3: CASSLVIGTGSQPQHF